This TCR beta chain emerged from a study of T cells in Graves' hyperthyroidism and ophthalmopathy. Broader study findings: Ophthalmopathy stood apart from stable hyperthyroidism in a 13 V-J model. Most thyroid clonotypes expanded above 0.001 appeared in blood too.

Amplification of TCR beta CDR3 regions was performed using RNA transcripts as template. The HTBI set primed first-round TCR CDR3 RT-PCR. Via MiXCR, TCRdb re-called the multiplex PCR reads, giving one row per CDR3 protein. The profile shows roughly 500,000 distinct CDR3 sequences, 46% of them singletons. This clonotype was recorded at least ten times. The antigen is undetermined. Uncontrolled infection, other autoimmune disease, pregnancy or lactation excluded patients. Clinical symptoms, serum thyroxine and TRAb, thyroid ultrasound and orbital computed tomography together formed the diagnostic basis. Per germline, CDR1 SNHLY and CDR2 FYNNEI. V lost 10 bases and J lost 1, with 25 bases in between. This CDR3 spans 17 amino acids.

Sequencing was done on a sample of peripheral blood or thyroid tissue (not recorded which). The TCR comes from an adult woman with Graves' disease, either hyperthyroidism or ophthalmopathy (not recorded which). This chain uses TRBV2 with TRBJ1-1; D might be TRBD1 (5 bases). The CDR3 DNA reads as TGTGCCACATTGTATAGGTCCACCGGGACGGAGAACACTGAAGCTTTCTTT. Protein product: CATLYRSTGTENTEAFF.